This TCR beta chain originates from a study of tumor-infiltrating lymphocytes in primary liver carcinoma (dated by TCRdb to the late 2010s). Context from the whole study: Between late 2015 and March 2016, a few patients in China with histopathologically diagnosed primary liver carcinoma had surgical resection. A total of around 35 specimens from 5 patients, comprising around 25 tumor regions, 5 adjacent noncancerous liver tissues and 5 peripheral blood samples, were covered by TCRbeta repertoire sequencing. Each sample produced about 3.5 to 7.5 million productive TCRbeta reads, and read depth showed no significant difference between tissue types. Of the five patients, three men and two women aged 30 to 69 years, four had hepatocellular carcinoma and one had combined HCC and intrahepatic cholangiocarcinoma. Repertoires from technical replicates were highly reproducible, with mean shared-clone rates roughly 0.89 and correlation coefficients above 0.98. The study combined TCRbeta repertoire sequencing, expression microarrays and whole-exome sequencing across five regions of each liver tumor, with adjacent normal tissue and blood. The five patients had tumors staged T1-T3 N0M0, with maximum diameters ranging from about 4 to 10 cm.

Starting from about 500 ng total RNA, TCRbeta-specific cDNA was produced by reverse transcription with a constant-region primer and ProtoScript II reverse transcriptase. Construction of the TCRbeta libraries relied on three nested rounds of multiplex PCR, following a slightly modified ARM-PCR procedure. Each of the first two PCR rounds ran for around 10 cycles using multiplex TRBV1-TRBV30 forward primers together with a Cbeta reverse primer. Sample barcodes and Illumina adapters were added in a final 25-cycle PCR with Deep VentR polymerase. Before sequencing, amplicons between 200 and 500 bp were purified from gel using a QIAquick gel extraction kit. An Illumina HiSeq 2500 was used to sequence the TCRbeta amplicons with 250-bp paired-end reads. Per the source publication's procedure: Trimmomatic v0.33 was used to quality-trim the reads, and FLASH v1.2.11 was used to merge paired reads so that full CDR3 sequences could be recovered. V, D and J germline segments were assigned to the rearranged TCRbeta sequences using MiGEC v1.2.1b. Clonotype statistics, along with Shannon-Wiener diversity indices, were calculated using VDJtools v1.0.0. To reduce sampling bias, subsequent analyses other than the diversity analysis used only the 250 most abundant clonotypes in each sample. The public reads were reanalyzed by TCRdb: fastp trimming at Q25, MiXCR alignment, in-frame beta chains only. Records with the same CDR3 protein are collapsed into one entry carrying the most frequent genes and DNA. TCRdb's processing, not the study's, gives the V and J calls here. The sample table records approximately 330,000 distinct CDR3 sequences; roughly two thirds of these occur just once. Clones ranked in the top ten supply about 6.1% of the sample.

Results the study describes overall, beyond this receptor: The top 250 clones made up a significantly larger repertoire fraction in tumors than in blood (p = 0.039). Because only the TCR beta chain was sequenced and unpaired alpha chains were not captured, true repertoire diversity is likely underestimated. Because the samples were bulk and unsorted, CD4+ and CD8+ T cell repertoires could not be compared. Repertoire overlap was higher between tumor regions (mean roughly 35%) than tumor-adjacent (around 17%) or tumor-blood (approximately 14%) pairs, consistent with antigen-driven expansion. The study included only five patients, and the authors note findings should be validated in a larger study.

As regards this clonotype: Its target antigen remains unknown. At one boundary the junction diverges from the germline segment, which might be a read error.

TRIzol reagent was used to extract blood RNA from unsorted whole blood, while the DNeasy Blood & Tissue kit provided the germline DNA. At the time of sampling, the patients were treatment-naive and had chronic HBV infection. Before surgery, about 4 milliliters of peripheral blood were collected into K2EDTA tubes. According to the germline V gene, CDR1 reads SGHAT and CDR2 reads FQNNGV. Its CDR3 holds 15 amino acids, cysteine through phenylalanine. Only the CDR3 DNA is retained, 45 bases long and in frame from the first base. The sequence joins TRBV11-2 to TRBJ2-7; 5 matching bases give a weak D call of TRBD2. The source of this sequence is a man aged 40-49 years with primary liver carcinoma and hepatitis B virus infection. The sample consisted of peripheral blood. The sequenced DNA: TGTGCCGGCAGCTTATCCTCGGGGATCACCTACGGGCAGTACTTC. Its amino acids are CAGSLSSGITYGQYF.